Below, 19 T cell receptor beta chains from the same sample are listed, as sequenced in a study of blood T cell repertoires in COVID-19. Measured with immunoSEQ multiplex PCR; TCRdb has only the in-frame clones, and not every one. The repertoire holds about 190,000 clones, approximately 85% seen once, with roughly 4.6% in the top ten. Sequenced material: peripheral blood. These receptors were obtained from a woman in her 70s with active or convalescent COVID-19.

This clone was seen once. This CDR3 is CASSQAQGAFGYTF. In DNA form, the CDR3 reads TGTGCCAGCAGCCAAGCACAGGGGGCCTTTGGCTACACCTTC. The J gene is TRBJ1-2, the V gene TRBV3-1 (or the pseudogene TRBV3-2), with 9 positions matching TRBD1. This CDR3 region has 14 residues. J gave up 7 bases and V 1 base, and 4 bases lay outside the gene matches. From germline, CDR1 is LGHDT and CDR2 YNNKEL (reference sequence).

The CDR3 is CASSLGQGVTGELFF. CDR3 nucleotide sequence: TGTGCCAGCAGCTTAGGACAGGGGGTAACCGGGGAGCTGTTTTTT. The rearrangement links TRBV7-8 to TRBJ2-2; 9 bases agree with TRBD1. This CDR3 spans 15 amino acids. Germline V lookup: CDR1 SGHVS, CDR2 FQNEAQ. Trimming cost V 1 base and J 5 bases; bases outside gene matches: 2.

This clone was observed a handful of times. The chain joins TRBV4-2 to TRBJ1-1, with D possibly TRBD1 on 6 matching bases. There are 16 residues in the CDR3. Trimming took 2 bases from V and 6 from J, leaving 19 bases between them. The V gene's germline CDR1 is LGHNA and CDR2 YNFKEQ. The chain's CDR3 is CASSQTRGGRRAEAFF. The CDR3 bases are TGTGCCAGCAGCCAAACTCGGGGGGGGCGGAGGGCTGAAGCTTTCTTT.

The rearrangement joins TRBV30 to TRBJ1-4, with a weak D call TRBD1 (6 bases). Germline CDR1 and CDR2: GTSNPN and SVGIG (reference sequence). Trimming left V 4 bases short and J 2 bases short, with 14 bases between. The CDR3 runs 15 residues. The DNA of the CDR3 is TGTGCCTGGAATAACGGGGGGCTGACTAATGAAAAACTGTTTTTT. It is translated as CAWNNGGLTNEKLFF.

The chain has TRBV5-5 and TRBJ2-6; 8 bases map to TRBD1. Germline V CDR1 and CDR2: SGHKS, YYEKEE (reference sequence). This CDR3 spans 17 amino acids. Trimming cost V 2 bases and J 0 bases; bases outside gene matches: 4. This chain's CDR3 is CASSFGTGISGANVLTF. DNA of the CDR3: TGTGCCAGCAGCTTCGGGACAGGCATCTCTGGGGCCAACGTCCTGACTTTC.

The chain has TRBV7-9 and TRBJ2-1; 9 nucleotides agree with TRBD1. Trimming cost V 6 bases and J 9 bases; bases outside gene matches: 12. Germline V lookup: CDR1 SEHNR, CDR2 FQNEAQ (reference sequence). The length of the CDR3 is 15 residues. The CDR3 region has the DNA TGTGCCAGCAGGGAAACAGGGGGCCCAACCGGTGAGCAGTTCTTC. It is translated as CASRETGGPTGEQFF.

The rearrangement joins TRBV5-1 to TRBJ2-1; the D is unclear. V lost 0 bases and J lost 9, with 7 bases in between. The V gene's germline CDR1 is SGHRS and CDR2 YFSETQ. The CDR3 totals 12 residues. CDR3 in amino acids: CASSLVGGEQFF. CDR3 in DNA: TGCGCCAGCAGCTTGGTCGGCGGTGAGCAGTTCTTC.

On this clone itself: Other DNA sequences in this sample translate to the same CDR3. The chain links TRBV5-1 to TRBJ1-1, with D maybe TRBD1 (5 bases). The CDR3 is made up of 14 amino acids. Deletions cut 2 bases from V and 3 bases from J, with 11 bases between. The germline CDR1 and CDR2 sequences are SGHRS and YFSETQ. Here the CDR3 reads CASSFAGGDTEAFF. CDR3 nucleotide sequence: TGCGCCAGCAGCTTCGCGGGAGGGGACACTGAAGCTTTCTTT.

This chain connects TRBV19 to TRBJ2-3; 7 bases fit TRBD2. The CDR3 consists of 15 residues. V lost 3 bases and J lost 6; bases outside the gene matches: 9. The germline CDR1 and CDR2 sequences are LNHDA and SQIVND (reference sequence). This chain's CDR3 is CASSIWAGVRDTQYF. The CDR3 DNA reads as TGTGCCAGTAGTATCTGGGCGGGAGTCCGTGATACGCAGTATTTT.

The CDR3 is CASSLGGPGELFF. The CDR3 DNA follows: TGCGCCAGCAGCTTAGGGGGTCCCGGGGAGCTGTTTTTT. This chain joins TRBV5-1 and TRBJ2-2; possibly TRBD1 for D (6 bases). Germline CDR1 and CDR2: SGHRS and YFSETQ. V was trimmed by 2 bases and J by 6 bases, leaving 8 bases between them. The CDR3 contains 13 residues.

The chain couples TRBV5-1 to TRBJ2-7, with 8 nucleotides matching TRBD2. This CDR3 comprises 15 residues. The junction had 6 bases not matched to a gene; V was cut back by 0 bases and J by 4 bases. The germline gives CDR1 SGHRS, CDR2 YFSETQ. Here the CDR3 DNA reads TGCGCCAGCAGCTTGGCGGGGACTAGGGGGTACGAGCAGTACTTC. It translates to CASSLAGTRGYEQYF.

The CDR3 is CASSLVSPGGGQETQYF. The DNA of the CDR3 is TGTGCCAGCAGCTTGGTTTCTCCAGGGGGCGGGCAAGAGACCCAGTACTTC. The chain carries TRBV5-8 and TRBJ2-5, with TRBD1 matching over 8 bases. Germline V gene sequence: CDR1 SGHTS, CDR2 YDEGEE. The CDR3 is 17 amino acids. V trimming: 0 bases; J trimming: 2 bases; junction bases outside the gene matches: 9.

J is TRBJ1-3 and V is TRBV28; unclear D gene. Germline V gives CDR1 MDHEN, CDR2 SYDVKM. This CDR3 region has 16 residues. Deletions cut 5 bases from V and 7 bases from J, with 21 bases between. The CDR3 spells CASSLDLSGIGNTIYF. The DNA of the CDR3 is TGTGCCAGCAGTCTAGATCTGTCCGGGATTGGGAACACCATATATTTT.

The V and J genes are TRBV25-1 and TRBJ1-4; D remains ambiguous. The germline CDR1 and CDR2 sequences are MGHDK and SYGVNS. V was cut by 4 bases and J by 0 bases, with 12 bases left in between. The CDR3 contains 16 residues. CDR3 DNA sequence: TGTGCCAGCAGTGCCCGGCCGGGTGCAACTAATGAAAAACTGTTTTTT. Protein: CASSARPGATNEKLFF. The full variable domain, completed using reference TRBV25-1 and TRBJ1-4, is EADIYQTPRYLVIGTGKKITLECSQTMGHDKMYWYQQDPGMELHLIHYSYGVNSTEKGDLSSESTVSRIRTEHFPLTLESARPSHTSQYLCASSARPGATNEKLFFGSGTQLSVL.

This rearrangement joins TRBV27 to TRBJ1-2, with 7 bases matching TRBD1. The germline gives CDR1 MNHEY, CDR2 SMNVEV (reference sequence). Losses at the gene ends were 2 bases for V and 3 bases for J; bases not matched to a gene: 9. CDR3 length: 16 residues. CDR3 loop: CASSLKTGIRYYGYTF. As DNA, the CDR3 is TGTGCCAGCAGTTTAAAGACAGGGATCAGGTACTATGGCTACACCTTC.

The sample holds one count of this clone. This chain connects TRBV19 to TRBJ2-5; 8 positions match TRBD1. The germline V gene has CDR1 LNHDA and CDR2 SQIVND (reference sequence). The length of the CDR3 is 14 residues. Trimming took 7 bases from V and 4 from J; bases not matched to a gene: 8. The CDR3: CASKNRGIGETQYF. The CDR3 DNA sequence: TGTGCCAGTAAGAACAGGGGGATTGGAGAGACCCAGTACTTC.

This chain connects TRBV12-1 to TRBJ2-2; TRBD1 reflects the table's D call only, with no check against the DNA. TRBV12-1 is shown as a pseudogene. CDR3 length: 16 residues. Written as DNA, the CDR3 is TGTGCCAGCAGCCCTACTGGGCGAAGGAACACCGGGGAGCTGTTTTTT. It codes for CASSPTGRRNTGELFF.

Here the CDR3 DNA reads TGTGCCAGCAGCCAAGTTGTCAACGAGCAGTACTTC. It translates to CASSQVVNEQYF. This chain uses TRBV3-1 (or the pseudogene TRBV3-2) with TRBJ2-7; D call uncertain. Germline V gene lookup returns CDR1 LGHDT and CDR2 YNNKEL (reference sequence). V shed 1 base and J shed 5 bases, with 6 bases lying between them. CDR3 length: 12 amino acids.

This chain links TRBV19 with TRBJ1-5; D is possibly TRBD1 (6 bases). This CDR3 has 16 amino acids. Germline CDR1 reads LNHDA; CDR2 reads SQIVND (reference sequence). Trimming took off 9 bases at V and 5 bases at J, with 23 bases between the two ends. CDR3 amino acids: CASNPYRDILYQPQHF. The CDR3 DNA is TGTGCCAGCAACCCCTACCGGGACATACTCTATCAGCCCCAGCATTTT.